This T cell receptor (beta chain) originates from a study of identical twins. Overall study results and limits: Out-of-frame TCR alpha sharing observed in monozygotic twins exceeded model estimates. A partial confounding effect on zero-insertion analyses could come from invariant MAIT and iNKT cells.

TCRdb itself ran the 5' RACE reads through MiXCR, one entry per CDR3 protein. The table lists about 250,000 distinct CDR3 sequences, about 7.5% of them singletons. This clonotype was counted only a few times. Its antigen is still unknown. This CDR3 is 12 amino acids long. Germline V lookup: CDR1 SGDLS, CDR2 YYNGEE. The V and J ends lost 0 bases and 5 bases respectively, with 5 bases between them. These data were likewise used in another study, on yellow fever vaccine responses in identical twins.

The source material was CD8+ T cells sorted from blood. The V call is TRBV9, the J call TRBJ2-5, with a possible D match to TRBD1 (5 bases). The receptor comes from a woman aged 18 to 35 in good health. The CDR3, as DNA: TGTGCCAGCAGCGTAGCAGGGGAGACCCAGTACTTC. Protein product: CASSVAGETQYF.